This TCR beta chain stems from a study of blood T cell repertoires in COVID-19. Study overall: Nucleic acid was either cDNA or gDNA, and it came from T cells, B-cell-depleted T cells, or PBMCs.

The data were produced by immunoSEQ multiplex PCR, yet TCRdb's version contains in-frame clones alone and is incomplete. The top ten hold approximately 3.5% of the sample, which has 200,000 or so clones, about 87% seen once. Trimming removed 9 bases from V and 0 bases from J, with 11 bases in between. The CDR3 totals 14 residues. Germline V gene sequence: CDR1 SNHLY, CDR2 FYNNEI. Within the 2 weeks before study entry, each person in the exposed group met a COVID-19 case. The specimen was PBMCs or T cells enriched from blood (not recorded which). The chain links TRBV2 to TRBJ1-4; tentative D call: TRBD1 (5 bases). This sequence was found in a woman between 25 and 40 years old who had been exposed to COVID-19. CDR3 protein: CASGWGATNEKLFF. The CDR3 DNA reads TGTGCCAGTGGCTGGGGCGCAACTAATGAAAAACTGTTTTTT.